This T cell receptor beta chain was captured in a study of shared clonotypes between healthy human individuals. This CDR3 spans 14 amino acids. V was clipped by 10 bases and J by 0 bases, with 16 bases between them. Germline-derived CDR1 and CDR2 are MDHEN and SYDVKM. Only CD45RO-negative cells positively selected for CCR7 counted as naive CD8 cells, so terminally differentiated effector memory CD45RA+ cells were excluded. The protocol was immunoSEQ multiplex PCR, while the TCRdb copy is restricted to in-frame clones and leaves out a portion. The data contain around 2.1 million clones, 93% of them singletons.

The sequencing input was naive CD8+ T cells from PBMCs. The clonotype originates from a man between 18 and 29 years old in good health. Some clones in this sample may be carry-over from other donors' samples. The rearrangement links TRBV28 to TRBJ2-7; the D is unclear. CDR3 residues: CATMSARRSYEQYF. The DNA of the CDR3 is TGTGCCACCATGTCGGCCAGACGCTCCTACGAGCAGTACTTC.